This TCR beta chain derives from a study of radiotherapy plus CTLA-4 blockade in lung cancer. At the level of the study: Disease control was achieved by less than 40% of patients, and objective responses by 15% to 20%.

The germline V gene has CDR1 SGHTA and CDR2 FQGTGA. There are 16 residues in the CDR3. V shed 2 bases and J shed 4 bases, with 14 bases lying between them. General study results and limits: TCR clones of tumor origin grew in blood after radiotherapy plus ipilimumab.

The protocol was immunoSEQ multiplex PCR, while the TCRdb copy is restricted to in-frame clones and leaves out a portion. Among 83,000 or so clones listed, less than 90% were seen once. A note on this clone: Antigen: not known.

The sequence was obtained from a human donor with non-small cell lung cancer who had stable disease on radiotherapy plus ipilimumab. The specimen comprised peripheral blood, sampled from a patient treated with radiotherapy plus ipilimumab. The chain joins TRBV7-3 to TRBJ2-2; possible D gene TRBD1, 7 bases. The DNA for the CDR3 is TGTGCCAGCAGCTTAGTGGAGGGGGCGGCCACCGGGGAGCTGTTTTTT. It translates to CASSLVEGAATGELFF.